These T cell receptor beta chains were read from a single sample in a study of blood T cell repertoires in COVID-19. Produced via immunoSEQ multiplex PCR; TCRdb's table is partial and in-frame only. The profile covers about 260,000 clones, with over 80% appearing a single time and 1.5% taken by the ten largest. The source material was peripheral blood. The receptors shown here come from a woman aged 40 to 50 who had recovered from COVID-19. Both conserved end residues are part of each CDR3. D genes are given only for firm matches. Clone size is given for some rows only: seen once, a few or many times, or a class if the clone is expanded.

TRBV19	TRBD1	TRBJ1-2	.	14	TGTGCCAGTAGGAGGGACAGGGGGCTGGAGGGCTACACCTTC	CASRRDRGLEGYTF
TRBV7-9	.	TRBJ2-1	.	16	TGTGCCAGCAGCTTGAGGGCCCCAGGACCCTACAATGAGCAGTTCTTC	CASSLRAPGPYNEQFF
TRBV29-1	.	TRBJ2-6	.	19	TGCAGCGTTGGAAACTCTTGGGGGGGCGTAGGCTCTGGGGCCAACGTCCTGACTTTC	CSVGNSWGGVGSGANVLTF
TRBV5-1	TRBD1	TRBJ1-1	.	13	TGCGCCAGCAGCCGGGACAGGGCCGCTGAAGCTTTCTTT	CASSRDRAAEAFF
TRBV9	TRBD1	TRBJ2-3	.	15	TGTGCCAGCAGCGTATCCGGGACCAGGGGGGATACGCAGTATTTT	CASSVSGTRGDTQYF
TRBV5-1	TRBD1	TRBJ2-1	.	15	TGCGCCAGCAGCACCGCCGGGACAGCTTACAATGAGCAGTTCTTC	CASSTAGTAYNEQFF
TRBV6-2/TRBV6-3	.	TRBJ2-7	.	14	TGTGCCAGCAGTGGTCGGGTCCTTACCTACGAGCAGTACTTC	CASSGRVLTYEQYF
TRBV27	.	TRBJ2-5	.	14	TGTGCCAGCAGTGCCTGGACAGCGGGGGAGACCCAGTACTTC	CASSAWTAGETQYF
TRBV12-5	.	TRBJ2-4	.	15	TGTGCTAGTGGTTCCGGGGTTGAGGCCAAAAACATTCAGTACTTC	CASGSGVEAKNIQYF
TRBV19	.	TRBJ1-5	.	15	TGTGCCAGTGGACTAGGTTACGGGGTGAAGGATCCCCAGCATTTT	CASGLGYGVKDPQHF
TRBV7-9	.	TRBJ1-3	.	14	TGTGCCAGCAGCTTACAGGGCTCTGGAAACACCATATATTTT	CASSLQGSGNTIYF
TRBV9	.	TRBJ2-3	once	15	TGTGCCAGCAGCGTATACGGGGGACGGGCAGATACGCAGTATTTT	CASSVYGGRADTQYF
TRBV11-2	.	TRBJ2-5	.	12	TGTGCCAGCAGCCTGTCGGGAGAGACCCAGTACTTC	CASSLSGETQYF
TRBV29-1	.	TRBJ2-1	.	15	TGCAGCGCCACCATCGGACTCAGCTCCTACAATGAGCAGTTCTTC	CSATIGLSSYNEQFF
TRBV5-5	TRBD1	TRBJ2-7	once	15	TGTGCCAGCAGCGAAGAGGGGACAGGGAGGTACGAGCAGTACTTC	CASSEEGTGRYEQYF
TRBV4-3	.	TRBJ1-2	few	18	TGCGCCAGCAGCCAAGATATCCGGACAGTCTCTTCATCATATGGCTACACCTTC	CASSQDIRTVSSSYGYTF
TRBV6-5	TRBD1	TRBJ2-2	.	15	TGTGCCAGCAGCCGGACAGGGGGGAACACCGGGGAGCTGTTTTTT	CASSRTGGNTGELFF
TRBV5-1	.	TRBJ1-1	.	14	TGCGCCAGCAGCTTGGACAGGTCCGGAACTGAAGCTTTCTTT	CASSLDRSGTEAFF
TRBV9	.	TRBJ1-2	.	12	TGTGCCAGCAGCGTATACAGGGCGGGCTACACCTTC	CASSVYRAGYTF
TRBV6-5	.	TRBJ1-6	few	14	TGTGCCAGCAGCAATGGACAGTTATTTTCACCCCTCCACTTT	CASSNGQLFSPLHF
TRBV7-7	TRBD2	TRBJ2-1	.	15	TGTGCCAGCAGCTTAACTAGCGGGGCCAACAATGAGCAGTTCTTC	CASSLTSGANNEQFF
TRBV29-1	.	TRBJ1-2	.	14	TGCAGCGTTAAATCTGTCGTCAGGAACTATGGCTACACCTTC	CSVKSVVRNYGYTF
TRBV2	.	TRBJ1-2	.	12	TGTGCCAGCCGGGGGGACTCCTATGGCTACACCTTC	CASRGDSYGYTF
TRBV5-6	TRBD2	TRBJ2-5	.	16	TGTGCCAGCAGCTTGTCTCCAGCGGGGGCCCAAGAGACCCAGTACTTC	CASSLSPAGAQETQYF
TRBV18	.	TRBJ2-5	once	19	TGTGCCAGCTCACCTAAAAGGCCTGTATTGGGGGGGGGCCAACAGACCCAGTACTTC	CASSPKRPVLGGGQQTQYF
TRBV5-5	TRBD2	TRBJ2-5	.	17	TGTGCCAGCAGCTTGATACTAGCGGGGGGCCGCTCAACGACCCAGTACTTC	CASSLILAGGRSTTQYF
TRBV5-1	.	TRBJ1-2	once	16	TGCGCCAGCAGCTTTAAGACAGATTCTTCTAACTATGGCTACACCTTC	CASSFKTDSSNYGYTF
TRBV7-9	TRBD1	TRBJ1-1	.	15	TGTGCCAGCAGCTTCCAACAGGGGGCAGGCACTGAAGCTTTCTTT	CASSFQQGAGTEAFF
TRBV19	TRBD1	TRBJ1-4	once	16	TGTGCCAGTACCCAGGACAGGGGGGGAACTAATGAAAAACTGTTTTTT	CASTQDRGGTNEKLFF
TRBV19	.	TRBJ2-5	.	13	TGTGCCAGTAGTATCGCAACTCGTGCGCCCCAGTACTTC	CASSIATRAPQYF
TRBV18	.	TRBJ2-7	.	15	TGTGCCAGCTCACCTTCGACAGGAAGGTTGGGCGAGCAGTACTTC	CASSPSTGRLGEQYF
TRBV7-2	TRBD1	TRBJ1-2	.	13	TGTGCCAGCAGCTGGACAGGGGACTATGGCTACACCTTC	CASSWTGDYGYTF
TRBV19	.	TRBJ1-1	few	14	TGTGCCAGTAGGGCAGGGGAAGGGAACACTGAAGCTTTCTTT	CASRAGEGNTEAFF
TRBV11-2	.	TRBJ2-7	.	14	TGTGCCAGCAGCCCAGACCCGGGAGCCTACGAGCAGTACTTC	CASSPDPGAYEQYF
TRBV28	.	TRBJ1-2	.	16	TGTGCCAGCAGTTTACAGGGTGGGCTGTCCTTCGGGGGCTACACCTTC	CASSLQGGLSFGGYTF
TRBV4-3	.	TRBJ1-1	.	15	TGCGCCAGCAGCCAAGCGACTATCGGGGTCACTGAAGCTTTCTTT	CASSQATIGVTEAFF
TRBV3-1/TRBV3-2	.	TRBJ2-3	.	14	TGTGCCAGCAGCCACGGCGGCAGCACAGATACGCAGTATTTT	CASSHGGSTDTQYF
TRBV7-9	.	TRBJ1-4	.	17	TGTGCCAGCAACATACATAACTACAGGGCCACTAATGAAAAACTGTTTTTT	CASNIHNYRATNEKLFF
TRBV5-1	TRBD1	TRBJ1-1	.	12	TGCGCCAGCAGACAGGGGGGCACTGAAGCTTTCTTT	CASRQGGTEAFF
TRBV30	.	TRBJ1-4	.	12	TGTGCCTGGAGTGGCGGCAATGAAAAACTGTTTTTT	CAWSGGNEKLFF
TRBV19	.	TRBJ2-7	.	14	TGTGCCAGTAGTATTCAGGGGCGCGGAAACGAGCAGTACTTC	CASSIQGRGNEQYF
TRBV5-6	.	TRBJ1-2	.	16	TGTGCCAGCAGCTTAGATCACCGGGACTTTTTAGATGGCTACACCTTC	CASSLDHRDFLDGYTF
TRBV5-1	.	TRBJ2-1	.	12	TGCGCCAGCAGCTTGGAACTAGCTGAGCAGTTCTTC	CASSLELAEQFF
TRBV19	.	TRBJ2-6	.	18	TGTGCCAGTAGTATAGCCCCGGGGAGGAGGGCTGGGGCCAACGTCCTGACTTTC	CASSIAPGRRAGANVLTF
TRBV6-2/TRBV6-3	.	TRBJ1-2	.	15	TGTGCCAGCAGTTACCGGAGGGGAGGTGAGGATGGCTACACCTTC	CASSYRRGGEDGYTF
TRBV18	.	TRBJ1-3	.	15	TGTGCCAGCTCACCCCAGGGGATCTCTGGAAACACCATATATTTT	CASSPQGISGNTIYF
TRBV5-4	.	TRBJ2-7	few	13	TGTGCCAGCAGCTTGACACCCGCCCACGAGCAGTACTTC	CASSLTPAHEQYF
TRBV5-1	.	TRBJ2-5	.	14	TGCGCCAGCAGCCTTGACCCCAGCGGGGAGACCCAGTACTTC	CASSLDPSGETQYF
TRBV3-1/TRBV3-2	.	TRBJ1-2	.	16	TGTGCCAGCAGCCACCAAGCGACAGCTTGGGGCTATGGCTACACCTTC	CASSHQATAWGYGYTF
TRBV15	.	TRBJ2-7	.	14	TGTGCCACCAGCACCAGGCCCGGGGGGCAGCAGCAGTACTTC	CATSTRPGGQQQYF
TRBV19	.	TRBJ2-7	.	14	TGTGCCAGTAGTCCCAGGACAGTAAGCTACGAGCAGTACTTC	CASSPRTVSYEQYF